This T cell receptor beta chain comes out of a study of CD8+CD57+ T cells in acquired aplastic anemia. Study-wide context: Sorted CD4+ and CD8+ cells gave an average of roughly 3 ug of DNA.

CD8+CD57+ cell expansion had been shown by flow cytometry in patients chosen for sequencing. The patients all had a severe acquired aplastic anemia diagnosis. Blood was sampled before the patients had received any therapy. For CDR3 and TCR beta VDJ profiling, genomic DNA was the template used. TCRdb reprocessed the reads via MiXCR and lists one record per CDR3 protein. Seen here are around 190,000 distinct CDR3 sequences, about half observed once, and the top ten hold 10% to 15%. CDR3 length: 15 amino acids. The germline V gene encodes CDR1 SGHTA and CDR2 FQGNSA. The J segment lost 8 bases and the V segment lost 5 bases, leaving 13 bases of the junction unmatched.

The sequence was collected from a human donor with aplastic anemia. Specimen: sorted CD4+, CD8+, or CD8+CD57+ T cells (not recorded which) from PBMCs. The rearrangement joins TRBV7-2 to TRBJ2-5, with TRBD2 matching 8 bases. CDR3: CASSPQSGGWETQYF. The CDR3 DNA reads TGTGCCAGCAGCCCTCAGAGCGGGGGCTGGGAAACCCAGTACTTC.